The 5 T cell receptor beta chains below all came from one sample that was sequenced in a study of human T cells and chemical hapten exposure. Sample time point: pre-sensitization, week 0. Treatment defined: therapeutic diphenylcyclopropenone sensitization with weekly scalp DPC. MiXCR, applied by TCRdb to the RACE reads, yields one record per CDR3 protein. The repertoire holds about 120,000 distinct CDR3 sequences, with around an eighth as singletons. The sequencing used whole blood, collected in connection with sensitization to the hapten diphenylcyclopropenone (DPC). Receptors originate from a young woman with alopecia areata. Some clones in this sample may be carry-over from other donors' samples.

This clonotype was picked up a small number of times. This sequence joins TRBV7-9 and TRBJ1-6; 9 bases line up with TRBD1. This CDR3 spans 15 amino acids. Germline V CDR1 and CDR2: SEHNR, FQNEAQ (reference sequence). Germline trimming cut 1 base from V and 7 bases from J; bases unmatched to any gene: 2. The CDR3 protein is CASSLGDRENSPLHF. The CDR3 region has the DNA TGTGCCAGCAGCTTAGGGGACAGGGAGAATTCACCCCTCCACTTT.

This clonotype was seen at least ten times. The chain joins TRBV30 to TRBJ2-1; possible D gene TRBD1, 6 bases. From germline, CDR1 is GTSNPN and CDR2 SVGIG (reference sequence). The CDR3 spans 13 residues. V was trimmed by 2 bases and J by 5 bases, leaving 10 bases between them. CDR3 amino acids: CAWSSDSNNEQFF. CDR3 nucleotides: TGTGCCTGGAGTTCGGACAGTAACAATGAGCAGTTCTTC.

The gene calls are TRBV3-1 and TRBJ1-2; a possible D gene is TRBD1 (6 bases). Trimming stripped 0 bases from V and 4 bases from J, with 15 bases between. Germline V gene lookup returns CDR1 LGHDT and CDR2 YNNKEL (reference sequence). This CDR3 region has 16 residues. CDR3 nucleotides: TGTGCCAGCAGCCAAGATCGACAGGCCTTCTTCTATGGCTACACCTTC. Amino acid sequence: CASSQDRQAFFYGYTF.

This clonotype was observed a few times. CDR3 region: CASSRQANTGELFF. As DNA, the CDR3 is TGTGCCAGCAGCCGACAGGCGAACACCGGGGAGCTGTTTTTT. The chain recombines TRBV12-3 or TRBV12-4 with TRBJ2-2; TRBD1 is a possible D gene (6 bases). Trimming left V 6 bases short and J 0 bases short, with 8 bases between. The CDR3 loop spans 14 amino acids.

Relative to its sample, this clonotype is medium-sized (0.01 to 0.1%). The rearrangement links TRBV25-1 to TRBJ2-7; D remains ambiguous. Germline loops: CDR1 MGHDK, CDR2 SYGVNS. This CDR3 contains 11 residues. The germline V and J ends were trimmed by 4 bases and 3 bases, with 4 bases remaining between them. CDR3 sequence: CASSGNYEQYF. DNA for the CDR3: TGTGCCAGCAGTGGGAACTACGAGCAGTACTTC.